Listed below are T cell receptor beta chains from one sample, sequenced in a study of T-cell reconstitution after alpha-beta-depleted transplantation in children. TCRdb used MiXCR to reprocess the PCR reads, holding one entry per CDR3 protein. This table has hundreds of thousands of distinct CDR3 sequences, approximately 9% appearing once. Material: PBMCs from the stem cell graft donor, obtained from the stem cell graft. These receptors all stem from a human donor who donated a stem cell graft to a child with acute lymphoblastic leukemia. Each CDR3 is given with its conserved first and last residue. The order of the fields is V gene, D gene, clone size, J gene, CDR3 protein, CDR3 DNA. A D gene is named only where the DNA matches it firmly. Size is stated for part of the rows, as once, few or many counts, or as a class when the clone is expanded.

v_gene: TRBV2
d_gene: TRBD1
abundance: many
j_gene: TRBJ2-3
CDR3aa: CASSELDRVTDTQYF
CDR3nt: TGTGCCAGCAGTGAGTTAGACAGGGTCACAGATACGCAGTATTTT

v_gene: TRBV5-1
d_gene: -
abundance: -
j_gene: TRBJ2-3
CDR3aa: CASSLRAGLTDTQYF
CDR3nt: TGCGCCAGCAGCTTGAGAGCGGGCCTCACAGATACGCAGTATTTT

v_gene: TRBV7-9
d_gene: TRBD1
abundance: -
j_gene: TRBJ2-7
CDR3aa: CASSYGGQGAYEQYF
CDR3nt: TGTGCCAGCAGTTACGGTGGACAGGGGGCCTACGAGCAGTACTTC

v_gene: TRBV6-5
d_gene: -
abundance: many
j_gene: TRBJ2-5
CDR3aa: CASSHGTVTLGETQYF
CDR3nt: TGTGCCAGCAGCCACGGGACTGTCACGTTGGGGGAGACCCAGTACTTC

v_gene: TRBV30
d_gene: TRBD1
abundance: many
j_gene: TRBJ1-1
CDR3aa: CAWSLKGARTEAFF
CDR3nt: TGTGCCTGGAGTTTAAAGGGGGCGCGAACTGAAGCTTTCTTT

v_gene: TRBV5-1
d_gene: -
abundance: -
j_gene: TRBJ1-1
CDR3aa: CASSLAIRTPMNTEAFF
CDR3nt: TGCGCCAGCAGCTTGGCCATTCGGACACCAATGAACACTGAAGCTTTCTTT

v_gene: TRBV5-5
d_gene: -
abundance: -
j_gene: TRBJ1-6
CDR3aa: CASSLGSKLVSPLHF
CDR3nt: TGTGCCAGCAGCTTGGGAAGCAAATTAGTTTCACCCCTCCACTTT

v_gene: TRBV7-9
d_gene: -
abundance: -
j_gene: TRBJ1-2
CDR3aa: CASSLNGQNYGYTF
CDR3nt: TGTGCCAGCAGCTTAAATGGACAGAACTATGGCTACACCTTC

v_gene: TRBV6-4
d_gene: -
abundance: many
j_gene: TRBJ1-2
CDR3aa: CASSDQPGAYPHF
CDR3nt: TGTGCCAGCAGTGATCAGCCAGGGGCGTATCCCCACTTC

v_gene: TRBV7-9
d_gene: TRBD1
abundance: few
j_gene: TRBJ1-2
CDR3aa: CASSPPGQGDYGYTF
CDR3nt: TGTGCCAGCAGCCCACCCGGACAGGGGGACTATGGCTACACCTTC

v_gene: TRBV7-8
d_gene: -
abundance: -
j_gene: TRBJ2-3
CDR3aa: CASSLGGRDTTDTQYF
CDR3nt: TGTGCCAGCAGCTTAGGGGGCCGGGACACCACAGATACGCAGTATTTT

v_gene: TRBV27
d_gene: TRBD2
abundance: -
j_gene: TRBJ2-3
CDR3aa: CASGELAGGHATQYF
CDR3nt: TGTGCCAGCGGCGAACTAGCGGGGGGACACGCTACGCAGTATTTT

v_gene: TRBV3-1
d_gene: -
abundance: few
j_gene: TRBJ1-5
CDR3aa: CASSNKGQPQHF
CDR3nt: TGTGCCAGCAGCAACAAGGGTCAGCCCCAGCATTTT

v_gene: TRBV7-9
d_gene: -
abundance: -
j_gene: TRBJ2-5
CDR3aa: CASSLGDWTGTQYF
CDR3nt: TGTGCCAGCAGCTTAGGGGACTGGACCGGGACCCAGTACTTC

v_gene: TRBV7-2
d_gene: -
abundance: many
j_gene: TRBJ2-1
CDR3aa: CASGGRHNEQFF
CDR3nt: TGTGCCAGCGGGGGGCGCCACAATGAGCAGTTCTTC

v_gene: TRBV6-1
d_gene: -
abundance: few
j_gene: TRBJ1-2
CDR3aa: CASGSRSWNYGYTF
CDR3nt: TGTGCCAGCGGGTCCCGATCATGGAACTATGGCTACACCTTC

v_gene: TRBV5-1
d_gene: -
abundance: many
j_gene: TRBJ2-5
CDR3aa: CASSSPGGETQYF
CDR3nt: TGCGCCAGCAGCTCGCCCGGCGGGGAGACCCAGTACTTC

v_gene: TRBV19
d_gene: -
abundance: few
j_gene: TRBJ2-5
CDR3aa: CASSIVRQPETQYF
CDR3nt: TGTGCCAGTAGTATAGTGAGGCAGCCTGAGACCCAGTACTTC

v_gene: TRBV11-2
d_gene: -
abundance: -
j_gene: TRBJ1-2
CDR3aa: CASSSYRERRNYGYTF
CDR3nt: TGTGCCAGCAGCTCATACAGGGAAAGGAGAAACTATGGCTACACCTTC

v_gene: TRBV27
d_gene: TRBD1
abundance: -
j_gene: TRBJ2-5
CDR3aa: CASTPTGGQETQYF
CDR3nt: TGTGCCAGCACTCCAACAGGGGGGCAAGAGACCCAGTACTTC

v_gene: TRBV10-3
d_gene: TRBD1
abundance: many
j_gene: TRBJ1-1
CDR3aa: CAIGNRGLNTEAFF
CDR3nt: TGTGCCATCGGAAACAGGGGATTGAACACTGAAGCTTTCTTT

v_gene: TRBV11-2
d_gene: TRBD1
abundance: few
j_gene: TRBJ2-3
CDR3aa: CASSLEGTGGATDTQYF
CDR3nt: TGTGCCAGCAGCTTAGAGGGGACAGGGGGCGCAACAGATACGCAGTATTTT

v_gene: TRBV3-1
d_gene: -
abundance: few
j_gene: TRBJ1-5
CDR3aa: CASSQRGGNQPQHF
CDR3nt: TGTGCCAGCAGCCAGAGGGGGGGCAATCAGCCCCAGCATTTT

v_gene: TRBV4-2
d_gene: -
abundance: -
j_gene: TRBJ2-7
CDR3aa: CASSQGIADTLEQYF
CDR3nt: TGTGCCAGCAGCCAAGGGATAGCGGATACTTTAGAGCAGTACTTC

v_gene: TRBV20-1
d_gene: -
abundance: -
j_gene: TRBJ2-1
CDR3aa: CSARGPPVGDNEQFF
CDR3nt: TGCAGTGCTAGGGGACCGCCAGTTGGGGACAATGAGCAGTTCTTC

v_gene: TRBV29-1
d_gene: TRBD2
abundance: many
j_gene: TRBJ2-5
CDR3aa: CSVGLPGGQETQYF
CDR3nt: TGCAGCGTTGGTCTTCCGGGGGGGCAAGAGACCCAGTACTTC

v_gene: TRBV6-5
d_gene: -
abundance: many
j_gene: TRBJ2-1
CDR3aa: CASSYWVRARGISNEQFF
CDR3nt: TGTGCCAGCAGTTACTGGGTTCGAGCGAGAGGGATTAGTAATGAGCAGTTCTTC

v_gene: TRBV4-2
d_gene: -
abundance: -
j_gene: TRBJ2-3
CDR3aa: CASSQDMASTDTQYF
CDR3nt: TGTGCCAGCAGCCAAGATATGGCTAGCACAGATACGCAGTATTTT

v_gene: TRBV5-1
d_gene: TRBD2
abundance: many
j_gene: TRBJ2-3
CDR3aa: CASSVSAGDTDTQYF
CDR3nt: TGCGCCAGCAGCGTTTCAGCGGGAGACACAGATACGCAGTATTTT

v_gene: TRBV5-1
d_gene: -
abundance: few
j_gene: TRBJ1-4
CDR3aa: CASSPNRFREKLFF
CDR3nt: TGCGCCAGCAGCCCGAACAGATTTAGGGAAAAACTGTTTTTT

v_gene: TRBV7-9
d_gene: TRBD2
abundance: many
j_gene: TRBJ2-1
CDR3aa: CASSRSGGGASYNEQFF
CDR3nt: TGTGCCAGCAGCCGTTCCGGCGGGGGGGCCTCCTACAATGAGCAGTTCTTC

v_gene: TRBV4-2
d_gene: -
abundance: -
j_gene: TRBJ1-2
CDR3aa: CASSQPGNYGYTF
CDR3nt: TGTGCCAGCAGCCAGCCGGGGAACTATGGCTACACCTTC

v_gene: TRBV5-1
d_gene: -
abundance: few
j_gene: TRBJ1-1
CDR3aa: CASSLVGATGNTEAFF
CDR3nt: TGCGCCAGCAGCTTGGTCGGTGCGACAGGGAACACTGAAGCTTTCTTT

v_gene: TRBV20-1
d_gene: TRBD1
abundance: few
j_gene: TRBJ1-2
CDR3aa: CSAVDDRGHGYTF
CDR3nt: TGCAGTGCGGTAGATGACAGGGGGCATGGCTACACCTTC

v_gene: TRBV5-1
d_gene: TRBD1
abundance: -
j_gene: TRBJ2-7
CDR3aa: CASSPGQNLDEQYF
CDR3nt: TGCGCCAGCAGCCCGGGACAGAACCTCGACGAGCAGTACTTC

v_gene: TRBV10-1
d_gene: TRBD2
abundance: -
j_gene: TRBJ2-3
CDR3aa: CASSETPGLAAFPTDTQYF
CDR3nt: TGCGCCAGCAGTGAGACTCCGGGACTAGCGGCCTTCCCCACAGATACGCAGTATTTT

v_gene: TRBV5-1
d_gene: TRBD1
abundance: many
j_gene: TRBJ2-5
CDR3aa: CASSFTGGGLEETQYF
CDR3nt: TGCGCCAGCAGCTTTACAGGGGGAGGCCTCGAGGAGACCCAGTACTTC

v_gene: TRBV7-2
d_gene: TRBD1
abundance: few
j_gene: TRBJ2-2
CDR3aa: CASSPGQWGTGELFF
CDR3nt: TGTGCCAGCAGCCCGGGACAGTGGGGTACCGGGGAGCTGTTTTTT